This TCR beta chain was sequenced for a study of human T cells and chemical hapten exposure. Study overall: All patients underwent weekly scalp dosing with diphenylcyclopropenone for the full approximately 25-week study.

Via MiXCR, TCRdb re-called the RACE reads, giving one row per CDR3 protein. Of roughly 51,000 distinct CDR3 sequences in the sample, more than 7.5% were seen once. Stated time point: pre-sensitization, week 0. Sample treatment: therapeutic diphenylcyclopropenone sensitization with weekly scalp DPC. Prior to each patch test being applied, blood was drawn. Those who donated were patients with alopecia, 18 to 70 years of age, and suitable for DPC. This TCR derives from a middle-aged man with alopecia areata. Some clones in this sample may be carry-over from other donors' samples. Sequencing used whole blood, obtained in connection with sensitization to the hapten diphenylcyclopropenone (DPC).

The CDR3 nucleotides read TGTGCCAGCAGCTCGCAGACGGATTTCTATGGCTACACCTTC. Protein product: CASSSQTDFYGYTF. This chain joins TRBV11-1 and TRBJ1-2, with D unresolved. The V and J ends lost 4 bases and 4 bases respectively, with 13 bases between them. The germline V gene encodes CDR1 SGHAT and CDR2 FQDESV (reference sequence). The CDR3 length is 14 residues.